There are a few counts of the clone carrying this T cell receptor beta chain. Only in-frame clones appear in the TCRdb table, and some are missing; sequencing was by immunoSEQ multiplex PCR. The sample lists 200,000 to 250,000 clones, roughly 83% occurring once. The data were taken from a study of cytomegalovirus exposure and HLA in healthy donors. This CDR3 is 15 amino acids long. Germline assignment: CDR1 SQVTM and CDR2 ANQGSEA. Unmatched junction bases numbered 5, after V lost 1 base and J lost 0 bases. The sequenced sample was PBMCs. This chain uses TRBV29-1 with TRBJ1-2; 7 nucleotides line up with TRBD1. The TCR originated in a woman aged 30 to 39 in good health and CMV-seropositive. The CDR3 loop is CSVEAGTASNYGYTF. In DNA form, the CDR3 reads TGCAGCGTTGAAGCCGGGACAGCCTCTAACTATGGCTACACCTTC. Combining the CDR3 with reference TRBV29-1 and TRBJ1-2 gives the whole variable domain SAVISQKPSRDICQRGTSLTIQCQVDSQVTMMFWYRQQPGQSLTLIATANQGSEATYESGFVIDKFPISRPNLTFSTLTVSNMSPEDSSIYLCSVEAGTASNYGYTFGSGTRLTVV.